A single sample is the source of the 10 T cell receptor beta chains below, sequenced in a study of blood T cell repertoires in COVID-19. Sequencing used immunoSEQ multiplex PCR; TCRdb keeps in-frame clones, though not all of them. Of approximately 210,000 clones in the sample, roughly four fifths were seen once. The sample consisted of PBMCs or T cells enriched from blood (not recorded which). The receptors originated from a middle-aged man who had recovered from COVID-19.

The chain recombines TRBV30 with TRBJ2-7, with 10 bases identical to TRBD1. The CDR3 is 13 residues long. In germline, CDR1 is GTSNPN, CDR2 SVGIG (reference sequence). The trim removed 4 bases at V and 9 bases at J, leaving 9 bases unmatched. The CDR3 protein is CAWTGTGVWGQYF. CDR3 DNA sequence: TGTGCCTGGACCGGGACAGGGGTATGGGGGCAGTACTTC.

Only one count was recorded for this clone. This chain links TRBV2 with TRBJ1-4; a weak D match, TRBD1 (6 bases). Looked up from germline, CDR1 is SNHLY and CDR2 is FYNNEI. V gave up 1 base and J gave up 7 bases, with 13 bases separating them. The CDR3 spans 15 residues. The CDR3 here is CASSEGTGSSEKLFF. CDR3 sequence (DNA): TGTGCCAGCAGTGAAGGCACAGGGTCCAGTGAAAAACTGTTTTTT.

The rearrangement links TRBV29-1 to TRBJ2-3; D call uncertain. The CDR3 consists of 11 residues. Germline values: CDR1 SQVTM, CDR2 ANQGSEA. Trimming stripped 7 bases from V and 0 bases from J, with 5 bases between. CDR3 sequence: CSGTSTDTQYF. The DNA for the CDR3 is TGCAGCGGTACTAGCACAGATACGCAGTATTTT.

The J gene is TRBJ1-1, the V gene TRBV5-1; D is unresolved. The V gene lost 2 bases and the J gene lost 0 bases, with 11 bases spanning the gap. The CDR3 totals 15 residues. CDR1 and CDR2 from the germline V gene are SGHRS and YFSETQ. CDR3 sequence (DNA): TGCGCCAGCAGCTTAGGCGCACAGATGAACACTGAAGCTTTCTTT. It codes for CASSLGAQMNTEAFF.

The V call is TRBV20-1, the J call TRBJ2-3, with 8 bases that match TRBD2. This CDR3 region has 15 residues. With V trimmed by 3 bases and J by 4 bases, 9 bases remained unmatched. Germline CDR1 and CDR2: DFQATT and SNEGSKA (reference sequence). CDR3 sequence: CSASGYSGSPDTQYF. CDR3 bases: TGCAGTGCTAGTGGGTACAGCGGGAGCCCAGATACGCAGTATTTT.

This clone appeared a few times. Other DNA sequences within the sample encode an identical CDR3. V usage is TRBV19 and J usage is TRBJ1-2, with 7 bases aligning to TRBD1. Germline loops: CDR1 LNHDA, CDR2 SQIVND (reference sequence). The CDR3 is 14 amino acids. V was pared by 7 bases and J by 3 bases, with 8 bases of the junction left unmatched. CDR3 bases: TGTGCCAGTAACCGCGACGGGACAGACTATGGCTACACCTTC. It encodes CASNRDGTDYGYTF.

In nucleotides, the CDR3 is TGTGCCAGCAGTGACCCGGGACTAGCGGGTCGCTCTGGGGCCAACGTCCTGACTTTC. It is translated as CASSDPGLAGRSGANVLTF. The J gene is TRBJ2-6, the V gene TRBV2, with 12 bases lining up with TRBD2. Germline V CDR1 and CDR2: SNHLY, FYNNEI. J gave up 0 bases and V 3 bases, and 6 bases lay outside the gene matches. The CDR3 sequence is 19 residues long.

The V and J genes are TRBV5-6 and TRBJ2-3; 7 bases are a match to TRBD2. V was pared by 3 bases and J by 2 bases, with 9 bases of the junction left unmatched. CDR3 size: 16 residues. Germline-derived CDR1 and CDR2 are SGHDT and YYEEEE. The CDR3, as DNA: TGTGCCAGCAGCTGGAAACCAGCGGGGCCCACAGATACGCAGTATTTT. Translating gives CASSWKPAGPTDTQYF. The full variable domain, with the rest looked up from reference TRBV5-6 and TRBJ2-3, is DAGVTQSPTHLIKTRGQQVTLRCSPKSGHDTVSWYQQALGQGPQFIFQYYEEEERQRGNFPDRFSGHQFPNYSSELNVNALLLGDSALYLCASSWKPAGPTDTQYFGPGTRLTVL.

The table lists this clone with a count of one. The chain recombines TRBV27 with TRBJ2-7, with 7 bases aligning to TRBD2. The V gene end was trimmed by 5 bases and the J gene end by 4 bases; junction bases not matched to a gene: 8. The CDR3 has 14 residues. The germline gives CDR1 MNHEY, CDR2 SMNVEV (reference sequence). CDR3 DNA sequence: TGTGCCAGCAGTCCGTTCGGGCGGGGGTACGAGCAGTACGTC. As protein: CASSPFGRGYEQYV.

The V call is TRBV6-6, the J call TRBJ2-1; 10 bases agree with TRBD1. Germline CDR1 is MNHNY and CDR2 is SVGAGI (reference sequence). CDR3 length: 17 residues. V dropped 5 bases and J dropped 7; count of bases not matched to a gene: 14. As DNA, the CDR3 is TGTGCCAGCAGTCCATACCGACAGGGGGCCAGGGAGAATGAGCAGTTCTTC. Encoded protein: CASSPYRQGARENEQFF.